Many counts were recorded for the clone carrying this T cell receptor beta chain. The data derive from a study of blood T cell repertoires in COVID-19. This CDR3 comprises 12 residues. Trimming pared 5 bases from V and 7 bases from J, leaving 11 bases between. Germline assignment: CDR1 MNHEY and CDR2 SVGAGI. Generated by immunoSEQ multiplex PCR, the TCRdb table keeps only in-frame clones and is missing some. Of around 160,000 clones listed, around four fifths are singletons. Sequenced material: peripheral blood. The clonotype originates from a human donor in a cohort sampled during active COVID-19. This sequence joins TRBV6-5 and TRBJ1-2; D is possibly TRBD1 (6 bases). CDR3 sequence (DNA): TGTGCCAGCAGTCTTAGAGGGGGTGGCTACACCTTC. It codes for CASSLRGGGYTF.